The clone carrying this TCR beta chain has at least ten counts. The data stem from a study of T-cell reconstitution after alpha-beta-depleted transplantation in children. V was cut by 2 bases and J by 9 bases, with 5 bases left in between. The length of the CDR3 is 11 residues. Germline V gene lookup returns CDR1 SGHDN and CDR2 FVKESK. The TCRbeta library incorporated unique molecular identifiers. Via MiXCR, TCRdb re-called the PCR reads, giving one row per CDR3 protein. The table includes roughly 280,000 distinct CDR3 sequences, roughly 11% detected once. This clonotype was obtained from a male patient under 10 years old who had a stem cell transplant for chronic granulomatous disease, so the T cells may come from the graft donor. The sequencing here drew on peripheral blood, taken 180 days after TCRalphabeta/CD19-depleted stem cell transplant. V is TRBV14 and J is TRBJ2-1; D call uncertain. The CDR3 DNA is TGTGCCAGCAGCCAATTGTTTGAGCAGTTCTTC. Its translation: CASSQLFEQFF.